This is a list of T cell receptor beta chains from one sample in a study of T cell changes during pregnancy in multiple sclerosis. TCRdb keeps only in-frame clones here, not all; method: immunoSEQ multiplex PCR. The repertoire holds around 80,000 clones, with 94% as singletons. The sequences come from peripheral blood, collected in the second trimester of pregnancy. These receptor sequences come from a female donor in good health, enrolled as a control in a pregnancy study. The CDR3 runs from the conserved cysteine through the conserved F or W. Each record gives: J gene, clone size, D gene, V gene, CDR3 protein, CDR3 DNA. A D gene is named only where the DNA matches it firmly. Clone size, where shown, is once, few, many, or a class for clones that have expanded.

j_call: TRBJ1-6; clone_size: .; d_call: .; v_call: TRBV4-1; cdr3_aa: CASSQESWRNSPLHF; cdr3_nt: TGCGCCAGCAGCCAAGAGAGCTGGAGGAATTCACCCCTCCACTTT
j_call: TRBJ2-7; clone_size: .; d_call: .; v_call: TRBV7-6; cdr3_aa: CASSLVRVGVGTSYEQYF; cdr3_nt: TGTGCCAGCAGCTTAGTACGGGTAGGGGTTGGAACCTCCTACGAGCAGTACTTC
j_call: TRBJ1-5; clone_size: once; d_call: .; v_call: TRBV27; cdr3_aa: CASSPGEGRWIQPQHF; cdr3_nt: TGTGCCAGCAGTCCCGGGGAGGGACGATGGATTCAGCCCCAGCATTTT
j_call: TRBJ2-7; clone_size: .; d_call: .; v_call: TRBV5-1; cdr3_aa: CASSSLSGDYEQYF; cdr3_nt: TGCGCCAGCAGCTCCCTGTCCGGGGATTACGAGCAGTACTTC
j_call: TRBJ2-3; clone_size: .; d_call: .; v_call: TRBV2; cdr3_aa: CASSGRASITDTQYF; cdr3_nt: TGTGCCAGCAGTGGGAGGGCGTCCATCACAGATACGCAGTATTTT
j_call: TRBJ2-7; clone_size: .; d_call: TRBD2; v_call: TRBV28; cdr3_aa: CASSWGGSYEQYF; cdr3_nt: TGTGCCAGCAGTTGGGGGGGGAGCTACGAGCAGTACTTC
j_call: TRBJ1-6; clone_size: .; d_call: .; v_call: TRBV5-1; cdr3_aa: CASSRSGVERSPLHF; cdr3_nt: TGCGCCAGCAGCCGCTCGGGGGTAGAACGGTCACCCCTCCACTTT
j_call: TRBJ2-5; clone_size: .; d_call: .; v_call: TRBV2; cdr3_aa: CASSEAEETQYF; cdr3_nt: TGTGCCAGCAGTGAAGCAGAGGAGACCCAGTACTTC
j_call: TRBJ1-1; clone_size: .; d_call: .; v_call: TRBV19; cdr3_aa: CASSQRGLNTEAFF; cdr3_nt: TGTGCCAGTTCTCAGCGGGGGTTGAACACTGAAGCTTTCTTT
j_call: TRBJ1-4; clone_size: .; d_call: .; v_call: TRBV2; cdr3_aa: CASRAEASDEKLFF; cdr3_nt: TGTGCCAGCAGGGCGGAAGCGTCGGATGAAAAACTGTTTTTT
j_call: TRBJ2-7; clone_size: .; d_call: TRBD2; v_call: TRBV6-1; cdr3_aa: CASPPGGGPREQYF; cdr3_nt: TGTGCCAGCCCCCCGGGAGGGGGGCCACGCGAGCAGTACTTC
j_call: TRBJ2-7; clone_size: .; d_call: .; v_call: TRBV6-1; cdr3_aa: CASTTGRGTYEQYF; cdr3_nt: TGTGCCAGCACCACCGGAAGGGGGACCTACGAGCAGTACTTC
j_call: TRBJ1-5; clone_size: once; d_call: .; v_call: TRBV4-1; cdr3_aa: CASSRTGSNQPQHF; cdr3_nt: TGCGCCAGCAGCAGAACAGGAAGCAATCAGCCCCAGCATTTT
j_call: TRBJ2-7; clone_size: .; d_call: TRBD2; v_call: TRBV6-4; cdr3_aa: CASSPYSGSSYEQYF; cdr3_nt: TGTGCCAGCAGTCCCTATAGCGGGAGTAGCTACGAGCAGTACTTC
j_call: TRBJ2-7; clone_size: .; d_call: TRBD2; v_call: TRBV5-5; cdr3_aa: CASSPGLAGYEQYF; cdr3_nt: TGTGCCAGCAGCCCGGGACTAGCGGGGTACGAGCAGTACTTC
j_call: TRBJ2-3; clone_size: once; d_call: .; v_call: TRBV15; cdr3_aa: CATSRDSRDTQYF; cdr3_nt: TGTGCCACCAGCAGAGATAGTCGAGATACGCAGTATTTT
j_call: TRBJ2-2; clone_size: .; d_call: .; v_call: TRBV28; cdr3_aa: CASSLFRLGELFF; cdr3_nt: TGTGCCAGCAGTTTATTTCGTCTAGGGGAGCTGTTTTTT
j_call: TRBJ2-1; clone_size: .; d_call: TRBD2; v_call: TRBV18; cdr3_aa: CASSEGGREQFF; cdr3_nt: TGTGCCAGCTCCGAGGGCGGGAGGGAGCAGTTCTTC
j_call: TRBJ2-1; clone_size: once; d_call: .; v_call: TRBV27; cdr3_aa: CASSLSVGGLEQFF; cdr3_nt: TGTGCCAGCAGTTTATCGGTGGGAGGACTTGAGCAGTTCTTC
j_call: TRBJ2-4; clone_size: .; d_call: .; v_call: TRBV15; cdr3_aa: CATSRGHAGSVENIQYF; cdr3_nt: TGTGCCACCAGCAGGGGCCACGCAGGGTCTGTAGAAAACATTCAGTACTTC
j_call: TRBJ1-1; clone_size: .; d_call: .; v_call: TRBV27; cdr3_aa: CASKTGLNTEAFF; cdr3_nt: TGTGCCAGCAAAACAGGGCTCAACACTGAAGCTTTCTTT
j_call: TRBJ1-1; clone_size: .; d_call: .; v_call: TRBV7-9; cdr3_aa: CASSLGAGDTEAFF; cdr3_nt: TGTGCCAGCAGCTTAGGGGCAGGGGACACTGAAGCTTTCTTT
j_call: TRBJ2-7; clone_size: once; d_call: .; v_call: TRBV9; cdr3_aa: CASSVDGGGGGEQYF; cdr3_nt: TGTGCCAGCAGCGTAGACGGGGGAGGGGGAGGGGAGCAGTACTTC
j_call: TRBJ2-1; clone_size: .; d_call: .; v_call: TRBV5-1; cdr3_aa: CASSPGGGDAYNEQFF; cdr3_nt: TGCGCCAGCAGCCCCGGAGGGGGGGACGCCTACAATGAGCAGTTCTTC
j_call: TRBJ1-1; clone_size: .; d_call: .; v_call: TRBV19; cdr3_aa: CASRTWADYTEAFF; cdr3_nt: TGTGCCAGTAGGACGTGGGCAGATTACACTGAAGCTTTCTTT
j_call: TRBJ2-3; clone_size: .; d_call: .; v_call: TRBV11-3; cdr3_aa: CASSFSGRTDTQYF; cdr3_nt: TGTGCCAGCAGCTTTTCGGGGAGGACAGATACGCAGTATTTT
j_call: TRBJ1-1; clone_size: .; d_call: .; v_call: TRBV28; cdr3_aa: CASSLWSSGNTEAFF; cdr3_nt: TGTGCCAGCAGTTTATGGTCATCGGGGAACACTGAAGCTTTCTTT
j_call: TRBJ2-2; clone_size: .; d_call: TRBD2; v_call: TRBV29-1; cdr3_aa: CSAIRAGMNTGELFF; cdr3_nt: TGCAGCGCTATTAGAGCGGGGATGAACACCGGGGAGCTGTTTTTT
j_call: TRBJ2-2; clone_size: .; d_call: TRBD2; v_call: TRBV18; cdr3_aa: CASSPPYASGVPGELFF; cdr3_nt: TGTGCCAGCTCACCACCTTACGCTAGCGGGGTCCCCGGGGAGCTGTTTTTT
j_call: TRBJ1-5; clone_size: .; d_call: .; v_call: TRBV2; cdr3_aa: CASSVIGGQPQHF; cdr3_nt: TGTGCCAGCAGTGTAATAGGGGGTCAGCCCCAGCATTTT